The text below deals with one T cell receptor beta chain. This sample was taken from a study of CD8 T cells in Susac syndrome. Between the trimmed V and J ends, which lost 4 bases and 9 bases, there was a span of 13 bases. Germline V gene sequence: CDR1 MNHEY, CDR2 SVGEGT. This CDR3 is 13 amino acids long. RNA in amounts of roughly 0.5 to 1 ug was reverse transcribed with random hexamers. Using its own MiXCR run on the immunoSEQ multiplex PCR reads, TCRdb lists one record per CDR3 protein. This sample has fewer than 85,000 distinct CDR3 sequences, with around 94% found just once. V is TRBV6-2 or TRBV6-3 and J is TRBJ2-1, with D maybe TRBD1 (6 bases). Input material: CD8+ T cells from PBMCs. The sequence came from a human donor with Susac syndrome. The DNA for the CDR3 is TGTGCCAGCAGTTTGGGCAGGGGATCTGAGCAGTTCTTC. Translation: CASSLGRGSEQFF.